The 19 T cell receptor beta chains listed next were all sequenced from one sample in a study of human T cells and chemical hapten exposure. Time point described: patch test 1, 2 weeks after DPC sensitization. The treatment: therapeutic diphenylcyclopropenone sensitization with weekly scalp DPC. TCRdb analysed the RACE reads with MiXCR anew, one entry per CDR3 protein. This table has 80,000 or so distinct CDR3 sequences, over 8.5% appearing once. The input for sequencing was whole blood, taken in connection with sensitization to the hapten diphenylcyclopropenone (DPC). The receptor source for this set is a woman aged 45 to 65 with alopecia areata. Some clones in this sample may be carry-over from other donors' samples.

The genes are TRBV12-5 and TRBJ2-3, with D perhaps matching TRBD2 (6 bases). The germline CDR1 and CDR2 sequences are LGHNT and FRNRAP. The CDR3 runs to 14 residues. V dropped 1 base and J dropped 2 bases, with 7 bases sitting between them. The CDR3 loop reads CASGLGTITDTQYF. The CDR3 nucleotides read TGTGCTAGTGGTTTGGGGACTATCACAGATACGCAGTATTTT.

In its sample, this clonotype was seen many times. The gene calls are TRBV5-1 and TRBJ2-5, with TRBD2 matching 8 bases. Germline V gene lookup returns CDR1 SGHRS and CDR2 YFSETQ. This CDR3 has 14 residues. J was trimmed by 2 bases and V by 5 bases; bases with no gene match: 5. The CDR3 DNA follows: TGCGCCAGCAGTTCCTCTAGCGGGCAAGAGACCCAGTACTTC. Its protein is CASSSSSGQETQYF.

This clonotype was picked up many times. The chain employs TRBV10-2 and TRBJ1-1; D is possibly TRBD1 (5 bases). Germline assignment: CDR1 WSHSY and CDR2 SAAADI. The CDR3 totals 12 residues. V was pared by 10 bases and J by 1 base, with 10 bases between. This CDR3 is CATFGGNTEAFF. The CDR3 nucleotides read TGCGCCACCTTCGGGGGGAACACTGAAGCTTTCTTT.

There are a few counts of this clonotype. The chain uses TRBV6-6 and TRBJ2-2; D not resolved. CDR1 and CDR2 from the germline V gene are MNHNY and SVGAGI (reference sequence). The CDR3 is made up of 16 amino acids. Trimming removed 4 bases from V and 6 bases from J, with 18 bases in between. The CDR3 here is CASSSADRTLAGELFF. The CDR3 DNA follows: TGTGCCAGCAGTTCCGCAGACCGGACCTTAGCCGGGGAGCTGTTTTTT.

This clonotype was observed many times. The chain uses TRBV7-2 and TRBJ2-5; no clear D. Germline V lookup: CDR1 SGHTA, CDR2 FQGNSA. V lost 5 bases, J lost 4 bases, and 11 bases lay in between. The CDR3 is made up of 13 amino acids. CDR3 sequence reads: CASSRQNVETQYF. The CDR3 DNA is TGTGCCAGCAGCCGACAAAACGTAGAGACCCAGTACTTC.

This clonotype came up many times. The V call is TRBV6-2 or TRBV6-3, the J call TRBJ2-7; TRBD1 might be the D (6 bases). Germline CDR1 reads MNHEY; CDR2 reads SVGEGT. This CDR3 region has 13 residues. V dropped 10 bases and J dropped 2 bases, with 15 bases sitting between them. CDR3 residues: CATRFGQTYEQYF. The CDR3 DNA follows: TGTGCCACGCGATTTGGACAGACCTACGAGCAGTACTTC.

This clonotype was found a few times. The chain couples TRBV12-3 or TRBV12-4 to TRBJ1-5, with TRBD1 matching 7 bases. This CDR3 spans 15 amino acids. V trimming: 5 bases; J trimming: 2 bases; junction bases outside the gene matches: 6. CDR3 loop: CASSPDRVGNQPQHF. CDR3 nucleotide sequence: TGTGCCAGCAGTCCTGACAGGGTTGGCAATCAGCCCCAGCATTTT.

This clonotype has a count of ten or more. The chain uses TRBV11-2 and TRBJ1-5; the D gene is possibly TRBD1 (5 bases). The CDR3 runs 15 residues. The V and J ends lost 5 bases and 5 bases respectively, with 16 bases between them. The germline gives CDR1 SGHAT, CDR2 FQNNGV. The DNA for the CDR3 is TGTGCCAGCAGCCTCCGGAGGGGCGTAGATCAGCCCCAGCATTTT. It yields the protein CASSLRRGVDQPQHF.

This clonotype was counted ten times or more. The chain uses TRBV6-2 or TRBV6-3 and TRBJ1-2; a weak D match, TRBD1 (5 bases). Per the germline V gene, CDR1 is MNHEY and CDR2 is SVGEGT. The CDR3 runs 15 residues. V shed 2 bases and J shed 2 bases, with 12 bases lying between them. In DNA, the CDR3 is TGTGCCAGCAGTTACCCCCGGGACGCCAACTATGGCTACACCTTC. As protein: CASSYPRDANYGYTF.

At least ten counts were recorded for this clonotype. V gene TRBV6-2 or TRBV6-3 combines with J gene TRBJ2-7, with D possibly being TRBD1 (6 bases). Deletions cut 5 bases from V and 4 bases from J, with 15 bases between. CDR3 length: 14 residues. Germline assignment: CDR1 MNHEY and CDR2 SVGEGT. As DNA, the CDR3 is TGTGCCAGCAGTCCACAGGGTATCGGATACGAGCAGTACTTC. Translated, it gives CASSPQGIGYEQYF.

This clonotype was counted many times. The CDR3 spells CASSRTGVFSGANVLTF. CDR3 coding DNA: TGTGCCAGCAGTAGGACAGGGGTTTTTTCTGGGGCCAACGTCCTGACTTTC. The chain couples TRBV28 to TRBJ2-6; the match to TRBD1 covers 9 bases. The germline V gene encodes CDR1 MDHEN and CDR2 SYDVKM. The CDR3 loop spans 17 amino acids. V lost 5 bases and J lost 1; bases outside the gene matches: 6.

This clonotype has at least ten counts. The CDR3 reads CASRSRGVTSAQETQYF. The CDR3 DNA sequence: TGTGCCAGCAGGAGCCGCGGCGTCACTAGCGCCCAAGAGACCCAGTACTTC. The chain is built from TRBV3-1 and TRBJ2-5, with 7 bases that match TRBD2. The CDR3 runs 17 residues. The ends lost 6 bases at V and 1 base at J; junction bases unmatched: 14. CDR1 is LGHDT and CDR2 is YNNKEL in the germline V gene (reference sequence).

The chain's CDR3 is CATSLGVGPNSPLHF. The CDR3, as DNA: TGTGCCACCAGCTTAGGGGTAGGTCCGAATTCACCCCTCCACTTT. The V and J genes are TRBV15 and TRBJ1-6, with D perhaps TRBD1 (5 bases). This CDR3 spans 15 amino acids. Germline values: CDR1 LNHNV, CDR2 YYDKDF (reference sequence). V lost 5 bases and J 7 bases, leaving 15 bases between the germline ends. The full variable domain, with the rest looked up from reference TRBV15 and TRBJ1-6, is DAMVIQNPRYQVTQFGKPVTLSCSQTLNHNVMYWYQQKSSQAPKLLFHYYDKDFNNEADTPDNFQSRRPNTSFCFLDIRSPGLGDTAMYLCATSLGVGPNSPLHFGNGTRLTVT.

This clonotype has a count of ten or more. The rearrangement uses TRBV12-5 and TRBJ2-5; no definite D call. The CDR3 is 16 amino acids. Trimming stripped 8 bases from V and 0 bases from J, with 19 bases between. CDR1 is LGHNT and CDR2 is FRNRAP in the germline V gene. The CDR3 DNA reads TGTGCTAGTCCCCCTACGAGGTTTATACACCAAGAGACCCAGTACTTC. It encodes CASPPTRFIHQETQYF.

This clonotype was counted a few times. The chain employs TRBV27 and TRBJ1-4; D gene ambiguous. The CDR3 consists of 17 residues. V was pared by 4 bases and J by 7 bases, with 22 bases between. From germline, CDR1 is MNHEY and CDR2 SMNVEV (reference sequence). CDR3 amino acids: CASSYRSPVGSFEKLFF. In DNA form, the CDR3 reads TGTGCCAGCAGTTATCGCAGTCCCGTCGGGAGTTTTGAAAAACTGTTTTTT.

In this sample, this clonotype turned up many times. This rearrangement joins TRBV29-1 to TRBJ1-3; unclear D gene. Germline V CDR1 and CDR2: SQVTM, ANQGSEA. This CDR3 comprises 17 residues. V lost 3 bases and J lost 4, with 22 bases in between. CDR3 nucleotides: TGCAGCGTTGAGAAAGGTCGGCGGTCGGCGGGGGGAAACACCATATATTTT. It codes for CSVEKGRRSAGGNTIYF.

V usage is TRBV11-2 and J usage is TRBJ1-5; D not certain. This CDR3 is built from 12 residues. CDR1 SGHAT and CDR2 FQNNGV come from the germline V gene. Trimming shortened V by 3 bases and J by 6 bases, and 6 bases separated the two germline ends. The CDR3 region has the DNA TGTGCCAGCAGCTTGGAGGGTCAGCCCCAGCATTTT. Its translation is CASSLEGQPQHF. The variable domain in full, completed from reference TRBV11-2 and TRBJ1-5, reads EAGVAQSPRYKIIEKRQSVAFWCNPISGHATLYWYQQILGQGPKLLIQFQNNGVVDDSQLPKDRFSAERLKGVDSTLKIQPAKLEDSAVYLCASSLEGQPQHFGDGTRLSIL.

The rearrangement joins TRBV7-7 to TRBJ2-2; D unresolved. Trimming cost V 6 bases and J 8 bases, with 10 bases left between them. The CDR3 extends over 12 amino acids. Germline V CDR1 and CDR2: SSHAT, FNYEAQ (reference sequence). CDR3 amino acids: CASREDRGELFF. DNA of the CDR3: TGTGCCAGCAGAGAAGACCGGGGGGAGCTGTTTTTT.

The chain couples TRBV6-2 or TRBV6-3 to TRBJ2-1; tentatively, D is TRBD1 or TRBD2 (5 bases each). Germline values: CDR1 MNHEY, CDR2 SVGEGT. Trimming shortened V by 4 bases and J by 9 bases, and 13 bases separated the two germline ends. The CDR3 has 13 residues. In DNA, the CDR3 is TGTGCCAGCAGTTCGTCGGGGCGTGGTGAGCAGTTCTTC. It codes for CASSSSGRGEQFF.